The clone carrying this T cell receptor beta chain was recorded many times. Its cognate antigen is unknown. The trim removed 4 bases at V and 3 bases at J, leaving 9 bases unmatched. CDR1 SGHDT and CDR2 YYEEEE come from the germline V gene. The CDR3 sequence is 16 residues long. RNA transcripts provided the source from which TCR beta CDR3 regions were amplified. In the first-round RT-PCR of the TCR CDR3, the HTBI primer set was used. A single record per CDR3 protein comes from TCRdb applying MiXCR to the multiplex PCR reads. The sample lists under 500,000 distinct CDR3 sequences; over 13% were seen once. This sample stems from a study of T cells in Graves' hyperthyroidism and ophthalmopathy. Study-wide points: In blood, most of the thyroid clonotypes expanded above 0.001 were also present.

The chain is built from TRBV5-6 and TRBJ2-3; 9 positions match TRBD1. The sequenced sample consisted of blood. This clonotype originated in a man over 45 with Graves' ophthalmopathy. The CDR3 region is CASSGDRANPTDTQYF. CDR3 nucleotides: TGTGCCAGCAGCGGGGACAGGGCGAATCCGACAGATACGCAGTATTTT. The full variable domain, completed using reference TRBV5-6 and TRBJ2-3, is DAGVTQSPTHLIKTRGQQVTLRCSPKSGHDTVSWYQQALGQGPQFIFQYYEEEERQRGNFPDRFSGHQFPNYSSELNVNALLLGDSALYLCASSGDRANPTDTQYFGPGTRLTVL.